This T cell receptor (beta chain) is from a study of T cell responses to AZD1222 COVID-19 vaccine (dated by TCRdb to 2020 to 2023). Broadly, across the study: AZD1222 recipients whose second dose came at about 4 weeks and those whose second dose came at about 12 weeks were combined into one group, since spike-specific TCR depth and breadth did not differ between the two schedules. A total of just over 230 trial participants underwent TCR sequencing, of whom roughly 210 had received two doses of AZD1222 and around 25 had received two doses of the MenACWY control vaccine. Trial participants were enrolled by age into subgroups of 18-55, 56-69 and 70-plus years, and about 150, 27 and 61 TCR-sequenced participants, respectively, were included in these subgroups. Study-wide findings and limitations: Spike-specific TCR breadth and depth rose significantly after two AZD1222 doses compared with day 0 and with MenACWY recipients. Conclusions about previously exposed vaccinees are limited, since just 6 or 7 AZD1222 recipients were seropositive for SARS-CoV-2 at baseline. Participants were mostly white British, with more females than males. The authors suggested clonal diversity may have been underestimated. Epitopes outside the regions mutated in the B.1.351 and B.1.1.7 variants were reportedly recognized by nearly half of the unique spike-specific TCRs. No day 14 peak-response samples were available, so repertoires were characterized only after the peak T cell response. The 56-69-year group was small, and its depth increase did not reach significance, likely because of low power. CD4 TCRs associated with the vaccine covered the entire spike protein, and the dominant responses were in regions 160-218 and 743-854.

What the time point label conveys for this sample: baseline before first vaccination. Vaccinee samples came from UK trials COV001 and COV002, including a single-blind randomized controlled phase 2/3 trial of AZD1222 (ChAdOx1 nCoV-19) in healthy adults. For TCRbeta chain sequencing, PBMC samples from trial participants were taken at day 0 and at day 28 after the second dose. The CDR3 regions of human TCRbeta chains were subjected to immunosequencing. For the original study's pipeline: TCRs in the repertoires were compared against a reference library of SARS-CoV-2-specific TCRs that had been generated with the MIRA antigen-specificity platform. Breadth meant the fraction of unique TCRs that were SARS-CoV-2-associated, whereas depth meant the fraction of total T cells that were SARS-CoV-2-associated. Using the MIRA data, every spike-specific TCR was mapped to the spike region that the TCR reacted to and assigned to either a CD4 or a CD8 class. Log10-transformed breadth and depth values were compared by one-way ANOVA with Sidak's multiple comparisons tests. What TCRdb holds here is the immuneACCESS table cut down to in-frame rearrangements. Part of the clones is not present; checked against another copy, under half of the missing clones reflect an unresolved V gene, and the others are unexplained. The D gene and trimming were derived from the DNA, and the V and J assignments and clone size from that table. This sample holds fewer than 130,000 clones; more than 90% were observed only once. The top ten hold 1.2% of the sample.

Details on this clone: There is no known antigen for this receptor. No much larger clonotype is one base removed from it; base qualities were not supplied.

The CDR3 starts with the cysteine, ends with the phenylalanine, and has 13 residues. The retained sequence is limited to the CDR3, 39 bases, with the frame set at the first base. The trim is 6 bases for V and 5 bases for J, with a gap of 13 bases between the germline ends. The germline V gene provides CDR1 SNHLY and CDR2 FYNNEI. Here the chain combines TRBV2 and TRBJ1-2; no D gene can be assigned with confidence. Sequencing used peripheral blood, obtained on day 0 of AZD1222 vaccination. The clonotype was recovered from an adult in good health. The DNA reads TGTGCCAGCAGAGAGGACGGCTCATATGGCTACACCTTC. It translates as CASREDGSYGYTF. Beyond the CDR3, the reference TRBV2 and TRBJ1-2 genes provide the residues; the full variable domain reads: EPEVTQTPSHQVTQMGQEVILRCVPISNHLYFYWYRQILGQKVEFLVSFYNNEISEKSEIFDDQFSVERPDGSNFTLKIRSTKLEDSAMYFCASREDGSYGYTFGSGTRLTVV.